Sequencing of this T cell receptor beta chain was carried out in a study of CD8 T cells in Susac syndrome. The RNA input was roughly 0.45 to 1 ug, and it was reverse transcribed with random hexamers. Each CDR3 protein is one row after TCRdb ran MiXCR on the immunoSEQ multiplex PCR reads. The data show fewer than 80,000 distinct CDR3 sequences, with approximately 94% seen just once and 0.4% to 0.55% held by the top ten. Sequenced material: CD8+ T cells from PBMCs. The source is a human donor with Susac syndrome.

This chain's CDR3 is CASSGTPPGNTIYF. In DNA form, the CDR3 reads TGTGCCAGCAGCGGGACACCTCCTGGAAACACCATATATTTT. V gene TRBV9 combines with J gene TRBJ1-3; D may be TRBD1 (5 bases). Germline CDR1 is SGDLS and CDR2 is YYNGEE. The CDR3 has 14 amino acids. The V end lost 3 bases, the J end lost 2 bases, and 9 bases lay between the germline ends.